The 13 T cell receptor beta chains given below trace back to one sample, sequenced in a study of T cells in Graves' hyperthyroidism and ophthalmopathy. The investigators amplified TCR beta CDR3 regions from RNA transcripts. RT-PCR in the first round (using the HTBI primer set) targeted the TCR CDR3. Each CDR3 protein gets one entry after TCRdb re-called the multiplex PCR reads with MiXCR. This repertoire shows 490,000 or so distinct CDR3 sequences, 22% found once; its top ten account for 45% to 50%. The specimen was blood. These receptor sequences come from a woman aged 70-85 years with Graves' ophthalmopathy.

The sample holds many counts of this clonotype. This chain uses TRBV20-1 with TRBJ1-1; D is uncertain. The V end was cut by 3 bases, the J end by 0 bases, with 8 bases between. In germline, CDR1 is DFQATT, CDR2 SNEGSKA (reference sequence). This CDR3 has 13 residues. The DNA of the CDR3 is TGCAGTGCTAGGGTTCGGATGAACACTGAAGCTTTCTTT. Translated, it gives CSARVRMNTEAFF.

The chain combines TRBV10-2 with TRBJ1-3, with D unresolved. Looked up from germline, CDR1 is WSHSY and CDR2 is SAAADI. V lost 6 bases to trimming and J lost 0 bases, with 12 bases between them. The CDR3 loop spans 15 amino acids. The CDR3 is CASSSGLGSGNTIYF. In DNA, the CDR3 is TGCGCCAGCAGCTCTGGCCTGGGCTCTGGAAACACCATATATTTT.

The rearrangement uses TRBV20-1 and TRBJ2-1, with 11 nucleotides matching TRBD2. The V gene end was trimmed by 4 bases and the J gene end by 7 bases; junction bases not matched to a gene: 3. Looked up from germline, CDR1 is DFQATT and CDR2 is SNEGSKA (reference sequence). The CDR3 covers 13 residues. The CDR3 DNA reads as TGCAGTGCTAATAGCGGGAGGGGGAATGAGCAGTTCTTC. Residues: CSANSGRGNEQFF.

The table lists this clonotype with a few counts. The V and J genes are TRBV11-1 and TRBJ2-4; no clear D gene. The V gene's germline CDR1 is SGHAT and CDR2 FQDESV (reference sequence). V was clipped by 6 bases and J by 10 bases, with 13 bases between them. This CDR3 comprises 12 residues. The DNA of the CDR3 is TGTGCCAGCAGTACCGGGTCCCCGATTCAGTACTTC. Its translation is CASSTGSPIQYF.

Many counts were recorded for this clonotype. The chain employs TRBV11-2 and TRBJ2-1; 7 nucleotides line up with TRBD2. Germline-derived CDR1 and CDR2 are SGHAT and FQNNGV. This CDR3 is 15 amino acids long. Losses at the gene ends were 3 bases for V and 5 bases for J; bases not matched to a gene: 7. The CDR3 region has the DNA TGTGCCAGCAGCTTCGAGACTAGCAGAAACAATGAGCAGTTCTTC. As protein: CASSFETSRNNEQFF.

V and J are TRBV6-2 or TRBV6-3 and TRBJ2-7, with a tentative D call TRBD2 (6 bases). The CDR3 is made up of 16 amino acids. From germline, CDR1 is MNHEY and CDR2 SVGEGT. V was pared by 2 bases and J by 3 bases, with 17 bases between. DNA for the CDR3: TGTGCCAGCAGTTACGATGGTGGGAGGCCCCTCTACGAGCAGTACTTC. Amino acid sequence: CASSYDGGRPLYEQYF.

The gene calls are TRBV20-1 and TRBJ2-7; 7 nucleotides line up with TRBD1. Germline V gene data show CDR1 as DFQATT and CDR2 as SNEGSKA (reference sequence). V was pared by 3 bases and J by 5 bases, with 7 bases of the junction left unmatched. There are 13 residues in the CDR3. CDR3 DNA sequence: TGCAGTGCTAGCAAGCAGGGGGTCAACGAGCAGTACTTC. Protein sequence: CSASKQGVNEQYF.

The table lists this clonotype with a few counts. The chain couples TRBV20-1 to TRBJ2-3, with D unclear. The CDR3 length is 12 residues. The germline gives CDR1 DFQATT, CDR2 SNEGSKA (reference sequence). V was cut by 6 bases and J by 2 bases, with 9 bases left in between. CDR3 DNA: TGCAGTGCGCTTTTTGCCACAGATACGCAGTATTTT. Translation: CSALFATDTQYF.

At least ten counts were recorded for this clonotype. The rearrangement uses TRBV12-3 or TRBV12-4 and TRBJ1-2, with D unclear. V was shortened by 3 bases and J by 0 bases, with 11 bases between the two germline ends. The CDR3 runs 15 residues. This CDR3 reads CASSLVRGSNYGYTF. The CDR3 DNA sequence: TGTGCCAGCAGTTTGGTCCGAGGGTCTAACTATGGCTACACCTTC.

On this clonotype: A much larger clone sits a single nucleotide away, making a read error possible. The rearrangement joins TRBV28 to TRBJ2-7; D is unclear. Germline V gene data show CDR1 as MDHEN and CDR2 as SYDVKM. This CDR3 has 15 residues. CDR3 region: CASSLEYSNSYERYF. The DNA for the CDR3 is TGTGCCAGCAGTTTAGAGTACAGCAACTCCTACGAGCGGTACTTC.

The J gene is TRBJ1-6, the V gene TRBV20-1; TRBD1 might be the D (6 bases). V was pared by 8 bases and J by 7 bases, with 21 bases between. The CDR3 runs 15 residues. From germline, CDR1 is DFQATT and CDR2 SNEGSKA (reference sequence). The DNA of the CDR3 is TGCAGTTCCCAACGGGGGCCCCTTCCCAATTCACCCCTCCACTTT. This encodes CSSQRGPLPNSPLHF.

This clonotype was seen a few times. The chain joins TRBV5-1 to TRBJ2-7; D possibly corresponds to TRBD2 (6 bases). Germline V lookup: CDR1 SGHRS, CDR2 YFSETQ. This CDR3 comprises 14 residues. Trimming pared 4 bases from V and 7 bases from J, leaving 18 bases between. CDR3 in DNA: TGCGCCAGCAGCCCTCCGGGACTCCGGAGGGAGCAGTACTTC. This sequence encodes CASSPPGLRREQYF.

This clonotype was observed at least ten times. J is TRBJ1-5 and V is TRBV11-2, with D possibly being TRBD1 (6 bases). The germline CDR1 and CDR2 sequences are SGHAT and FQNNGV. The V gene lost 6 bases and the J gene lost 1 base, with 13 bases spanning the gap. The CDR3 is 15 amino acids. In nucleotides, the CDR3 is TGTGCCAGCAGTTTGGAGGGGGGAAGCAATCAGCCCCAGCATTTT. It specifies CASSLEGGSNQPQHF.